This T cell receptor beta chain was profiled in a study of Ad26.COV2.S vaccination and SARS-CoV-2 variants. Study conclusions and caveats: Non-spike TCR breadth did not differ much between vaccine and placebo recipients.

Sample treatment: about 20 received Ad26.COV2.S at low or high dose, single or two shots; 5 received placebo; per-sample allocation not given. Sampling occurred on day 63 after the first vaccine or placebo injection. A word on this clone: Its specificity is unknown. The junction departs from the called germline gene at one end, perhaps through a read error.

The CDR3 has 12 residues. CDR1 and CDR2 from the germline V gene are LGHNA and YSLEER. Using immunoSEQ multiplex PCR, the repertoire was profiled, and TCRdb retains in-frame clones only, with some absent. The table lists over 400,000 clones, roughly 90% of them singletons, with over 1.5% in the top ten. This TCR was recovered from a person aged 18-60 years who received the Ad26.COV2.S COVID-19 vaccine or a placebo. Sequences were derived from peripheral blood, sampled in a trial of Ad26.COV2.S vaccine versus placebo. The gene calls are TRBV4-3 and TRBJ2-7, with TRBD1 as a possible D gene (6 bases). CDR3 sequence: CASSQGAKNRVF. The DNA of the CDR3 is TGCGCCAGCAGCCAAGGGGCAAAAAACAGGGTCTTC.